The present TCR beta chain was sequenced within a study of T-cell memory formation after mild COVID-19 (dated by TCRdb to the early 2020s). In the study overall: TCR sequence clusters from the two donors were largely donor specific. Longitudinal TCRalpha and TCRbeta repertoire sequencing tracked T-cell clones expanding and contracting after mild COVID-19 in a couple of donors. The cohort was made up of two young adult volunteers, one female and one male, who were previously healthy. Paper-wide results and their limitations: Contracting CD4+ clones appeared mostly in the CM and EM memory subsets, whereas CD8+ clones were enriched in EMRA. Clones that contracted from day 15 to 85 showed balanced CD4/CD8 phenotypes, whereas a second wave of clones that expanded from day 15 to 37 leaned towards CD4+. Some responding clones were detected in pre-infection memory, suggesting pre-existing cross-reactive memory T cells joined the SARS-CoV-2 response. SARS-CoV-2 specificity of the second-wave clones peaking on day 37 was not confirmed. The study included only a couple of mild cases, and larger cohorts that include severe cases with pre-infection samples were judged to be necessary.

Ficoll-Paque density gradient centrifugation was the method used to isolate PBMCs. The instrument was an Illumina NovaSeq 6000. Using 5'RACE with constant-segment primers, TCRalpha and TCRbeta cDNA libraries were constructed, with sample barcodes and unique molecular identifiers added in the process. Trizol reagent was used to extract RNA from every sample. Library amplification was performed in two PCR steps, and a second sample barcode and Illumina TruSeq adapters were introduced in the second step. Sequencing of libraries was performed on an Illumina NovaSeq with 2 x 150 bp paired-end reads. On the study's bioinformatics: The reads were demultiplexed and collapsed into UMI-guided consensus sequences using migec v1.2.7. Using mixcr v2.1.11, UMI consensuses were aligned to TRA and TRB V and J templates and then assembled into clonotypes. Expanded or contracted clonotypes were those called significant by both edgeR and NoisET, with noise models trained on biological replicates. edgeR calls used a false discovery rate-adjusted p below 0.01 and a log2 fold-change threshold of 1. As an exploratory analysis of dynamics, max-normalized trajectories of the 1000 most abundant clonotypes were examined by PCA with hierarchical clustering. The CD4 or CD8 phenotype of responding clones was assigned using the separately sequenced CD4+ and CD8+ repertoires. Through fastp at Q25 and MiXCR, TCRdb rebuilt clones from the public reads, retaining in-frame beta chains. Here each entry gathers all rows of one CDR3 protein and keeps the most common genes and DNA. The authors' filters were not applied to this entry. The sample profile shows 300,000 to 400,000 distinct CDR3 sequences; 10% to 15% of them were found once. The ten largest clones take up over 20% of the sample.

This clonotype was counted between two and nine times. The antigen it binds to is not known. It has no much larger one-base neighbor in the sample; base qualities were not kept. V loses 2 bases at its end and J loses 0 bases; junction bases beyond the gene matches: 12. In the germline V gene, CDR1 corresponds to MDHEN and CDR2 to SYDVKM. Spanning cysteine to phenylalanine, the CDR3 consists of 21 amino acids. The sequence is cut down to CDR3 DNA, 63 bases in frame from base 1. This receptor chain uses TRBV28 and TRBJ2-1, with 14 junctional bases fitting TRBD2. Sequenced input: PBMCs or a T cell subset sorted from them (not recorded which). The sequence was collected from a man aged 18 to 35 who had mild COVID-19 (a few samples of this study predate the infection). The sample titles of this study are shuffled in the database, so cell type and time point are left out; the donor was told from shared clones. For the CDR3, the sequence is CASSLRPGTSGGESSYNEQFF. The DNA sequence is TGTGCCAGCAGTTTACGTCCCGGGACTAGCGGGGGAGAGAGCTCCTACAATGAGCAGTTCTTC.